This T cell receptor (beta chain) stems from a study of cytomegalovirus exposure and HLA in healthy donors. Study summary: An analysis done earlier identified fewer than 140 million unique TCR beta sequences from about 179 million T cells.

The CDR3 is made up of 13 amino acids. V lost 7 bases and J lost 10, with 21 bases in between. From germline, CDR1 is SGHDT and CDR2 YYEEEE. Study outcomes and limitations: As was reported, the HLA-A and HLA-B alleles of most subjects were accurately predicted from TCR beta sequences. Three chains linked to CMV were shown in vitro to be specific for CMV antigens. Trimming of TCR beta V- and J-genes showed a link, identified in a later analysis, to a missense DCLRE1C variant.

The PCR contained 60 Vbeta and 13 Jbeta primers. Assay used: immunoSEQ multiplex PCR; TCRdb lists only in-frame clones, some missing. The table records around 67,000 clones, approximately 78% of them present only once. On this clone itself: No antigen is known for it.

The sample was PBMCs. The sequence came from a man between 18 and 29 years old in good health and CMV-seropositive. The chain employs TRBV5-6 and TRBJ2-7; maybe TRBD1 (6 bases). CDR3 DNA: TGTGCCAGCTCCAAGGGTGCAGGGGCAGGACAGTACTTC. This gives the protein CASSKGAGAGQYF.